This T cell receptor (beta chain) is from a study of cytomegalovirus exposure and HLA in healthy donors. Study at large: From donors who were HLA-typed, an early data release held around 85 million unique TCRs.

The germline V gene has CDR1 SGHRS and CDR2 YFSETQ. This CDR3 is 15 amino acids long. V lost 4 bases to trimming and J lost 1 base; unmatched junction nucleotides: 5. PCR was performed using 60 Vbeta and 13 Jbeta primers. Sequenced by immunoSEQ multiplex PCR; TCRdb stores in-frame clones only, minus some. Of under 250,000 clones in the sample, approximately 79% are singletons; the top ten hold 1.7%. The receptor comes from a man in his fifties or sixties in good health and CMV-seronegative. The source material was PBMCs. This sequence joins TRBV5-1 and TRBJ2-7, with 10 bases fitting TRBD1. DNA of the CDR3: TGCGCCAGCAGCGGGTGGACAGGGGGGTCCTACGAGCAGTACTTC. It translates to CASSGWTGGSYEQYF.